The 18 T cell receptor beta chains listed next were all sequenced from one sample in a study of early T cells in non-severe SARS-CoV-2 infection. TCRdb reprocessed the 5' RACE reads via MiXCR and lists one record per CDR3 protein. Of tens of thousands of distinct CDR3 sequences in the sample, around 15% are singletons; the top ten hold around 12%. Sequenced material: whole blood. These receptors were obtained from an adult who was a healthcare worker with PCR-confirmed SARS-CoV-2 infection or an uninfected control (not recorded which).

Details on this clonotype: It is likely a read error, because the conserved phenylalanine at the end of the CDR3 is missing. The rearrangement uses TRBV12-3 or TRBV12-4 and TRBJ2-5, with D possibly matching TRBD2 (5 bases). The V gene lost 6 bases and the J gene lost 5 bases, with 16 bases spanning the gap. CDR3 size: 14 residues. The CDR3 region is CASRPPGVAETQYL. The CDR3 region has the DNA TGTGCCAGCAGACCCCCCGGGGTGGCGGAGACCCAGTACCTC.

The J gene is TRBJ1-1, the V gene TRBV2; D unclear. Germline-derived CDR1 and CDR2 are SNHLY and FYNNEI. This CDR3 contains 12 residues. Trimming removed 8 bases from V and 0 bases from J, with 7 bases in between. CDR3 residues: CASGRVNTEAFF. DNA for the CDR3: TGTGCCAGCGGTCGAGTGAACACTGAAGCTTTCTTT.

This clonotype was seen ten or more times. The V call is TRBV7-2, the J call TRBJ2-5; D is uncertain. CDR3 length: 12 amino acids. Germline CDR1 is SGHTA and CDR2 is FQGNSA. The V and J ends lost 3 bases and 3 bases respectively, with 5 bases between them. This chain's CDR3 is CASSFTEETQYF. CDR3 in DNA: TGTGCCAGCAGCTTTACAGAAGAGACCCAGTACTTC.

This clonotype was observed a handful of times. The chain uses TRBV6-2 or TRBV6-3 and TRBJ1-1; D is undetermined. In germline, CDR1 is MNHEY, CDR2 SVGEGT. The CDR3 length is 13 residues. V was cut by 7 bases and J by 4 bases, with 13 bases left in between. The CDR3 is CASTIILGTEAFF. The CDR3 DNA sequence: TGTGCCAGCACTATAATTCTAGGCACTGAAGCTTTCTTT.

The chain joins TRBV9 to TRBJ2-2; D ambiguous. V was trimmed by 3 bases and J by 2 bases, leaving 8 bases between them. The germline CDR1 and CDR2 sequences are SGDLS and YYNGEE. This CDR3 region has 14 residues. CDR3 sequence: CASSAHPNTGELFF. Here the CDR3 DNA reads TGTGCCAGCAGCGCACACCCTAACACCGGGGAGCTGTTTTTT.

This rearrangement joins TRBV29-1 to TRBJ1-4; TRBD1 agrees at 8 bases. The CDR3 is made up of 16 amino acids. Germline CDR1 reads SQVTM; CDR2 reads ANQGSEA. J was trimmed by 8 bases and V by 1 base; bases with no gene match: 12. CDR3 sequence (DNA): TGCAGCGTTGAAGTAACTGGGACAGGTGGCGGGGAAAAACTGTTTTTT. Its translation: CSVEVTGTGGGEKLFF. Filled out from reference TRBV29-1 and TRBJ1-4, the complete variable domain reads SAVISQKPSRDICQRGTSLTIQCQVDSQVTMMFWYRQQPGQSLTLIATANQGSEATYESGFVIDKFPISRPNLTFSTLTVSNMSPEDSSIYLCSVEVTGTGGGEKLFFGSGTQLSVL.

This clonotype was seen only once. In DNA form, the CDR3 reads TGCGCCAGCAGCCCAGACAGGGAACGTGAAAAACTGTTTTTT. This sequence encodes CASSPDREREKLFF. V is TRBV5-1 and J is TRBJ1-4; 7 bases are shared with TRBD1. The V and J ends lost 4 bases and 7 bases, in that order; junction bases with no gene match: 7. Germline V gene data show CDR1 as SGHRS and CDR2 as YFSETQ. The CDR3 spans 14 residues.

This clonotype has at least ten counts. The V call is TRBV12-3 or TRBV12-4, the J call TRBJ2-7, with TRBD2 matching 8 bases. This CDR3 spans 14 amino acids. Trimming cost V 7 bases and J 2 bases; bases outside gene matches: 7. CDR3 sequence: CASTTVAGTYEQYF. As DNA, the CDR3 is TGTGCCAGCACAACGGTAGCGGGGACCTACGAGCAGTACTTC.

The J gene is TRBJ2-5, the V gene TRBV20-1, with 11 positions matching TRBD2. Germline V gives CDR1 DFQATT, CDR2 SNEGSKA (reference sequence). J lost 2 bases, V lost 0 bases, and 8 bases had no gene match. The CDR3 extends over 17 amino acids. The CDR3 DNA reads as TGCAGTGCTAGAGATTATGCTAGCGGGGGGTTACAAGAGACCCAGTACTTC. Protein product: CSARDYASGGLQETQYF.

This clonotype showed up just a few times. The rearrangement joins TRBV18 to TRBJ2-3; D unresolved. V lost 0 bases, J lost 4 bases, and 8 bases lay in between. The germline V gene has CDR1 KGHSH and CDR2 LQKENI. The CDR3 consists of 14 residues. The CDR3 DNA reads TGTGCCAGCTCACCACCTGGACGGGCAGATACGCAGTATTTT. Translation gives CASSPPGRADTQYF.

The chain employs TRBV28 and TRBJ1-2; 10 bases line up with TRBD1. The V segment lost 3 bases and the J segment 6 bases; nucleotides outside the gene matches: 4. CDR3 length: 14 residues. CDR1 MDHEN and CDR2 SYDVKM come from the germline V gene. As DNA, the CDR3 is TGTGCCAGCAGTTTCTGGACAGGGGGAGATGGCTACACCTTC. Its protein is CASSFWTGGDGYTF.

The chain couples TRBV7-9 to TRBJ1-2; 8 bases line up with TRBD1. V lost 5 bases, J lost 4 bases, and 9 bases stayed unmatched. CDR3 size: 15 residues. Germline assignment: CDR1 SEHNR and CDR2 FQNEAQ (reference sequence). The CDR3 reads CASSARGQGGYGYTF. DNA of the CDR3: TGTGCCAGCAGCGCCAGGGGGCAGGGAGGCTATGGCTACACCTTC.

This clonotype has ten or more counts. V gene TRBV21-1 combines with J gene TRBJ1-2. TRBV21-1 is assigned pseudogene status. The CDR3 is 13 amino acids. The CDR3 nucleotides are TGTGCCAGCAGCAAACCTAAGAACTATGGCTACACCTTC. Its translation is CASSKPKNYGYTF.

A word on this clonotype: This may be a read error, as it is one base from a much larger clone. This chain links TRBV5-4 with TRBJ2-2; D is uncertain. Trimming took 0 bases from V and 5 from J, leaving 5 bases between them. This CDR3 is 13 amino acids long. Looked up from germline, CDR1 is SGHNT and CDR2 is YYREEE (reference sequence). The CDR3: CASSLDPTGELFF. For the CDR3, the DNA is TGTGCCAGCAGCTTGGACCCGACCGGGGAGCTGTTTTTT.

This clonotype was found a few times. An end of the junction does not agree with germline; a read error may underlie this. The chain couples TRBV11-2 to TRBJ1-6; D possibly corresponds to TRBD1 (5 bases). The CDR3 is 15 amino acids. In germline, CDR1 is SGHAT, CDR2 FQNNGV. The CDR3 reads CASSPDPRVRSLLHF. CDR3 sequence (DNA): TGTGCCAGCAGCCCCGACCCCAGGGTTCGATCACTCCTCCACTTT.

The chain has TRBV20-1 and TRBJ2-3, with 9 bases aligning to TRBD2. The CDR3 has 15 amino acids. CDR1 is DFQATT and CDR2 is SNEGSKA in the germline V gene (reference sequence). V trimming: 3 bases; J trimming: 2 bases; junction bases outside the gene matches: 6. CDR3 DNA sequence: TGCAGTGCTAGTGCCGCGGGGGGGTTCACAGATACGCAGTATTTT. It codes for CSASAAGGFTDTQYF.

The chain joins TRBV20-1 to TRBJ2-1; perhaps TRBD2 as D (7 bases). This CDR3 has 14 amino acids. Germline CDR1 reads DFQATT; CDR2 reads SNEGSKA (reference sequence). V was pared by 7 bases and J by 0 bases, with 13 bases between. The CDR3 DNA reads as TGCAGTGAGAGGGGGGGAAGCTCCTACAATGAGCAGTTCTTC. Protein: CSERGGSSYNEQFF.

This chain connects TRBV28 to TRBJ2-7; 9 positions match TRBD1. This CDR3 is built from 14 residues. CDR1 and CDR2 from the germline V gene are MDHEN and SYDVKM. The V gene end was trimmed by 4 bases and the J gene end by 2 bases; junction bases not matched to a gene: 3. The CDR3 region is CASSWGQGTYEQYF. Written as DNA, the CDR3 is TGTGCCAGCAGTTGGGGACAGGGCACCTACGAGCAGTACTTC.